The 19 T cell receptor beta chains below all came from one sample that was sequenced in a study of tumor and adjacent non-tumor tissue in lung cancer. A modified ARM-PCR protocol with three rounds of nested PCR amplified TCRbeta. Using its own MiXCR run on the multiplex PCR reads, TCRdb lists one record per CDR3 protein. The sample contains approximately 120,000 distinct CDR3 sequences, roughly 73% of which appear only once. No cell sorting was done before RNA was extracted from the tissue. Sequenced input: lung tumor tissue. These TCRs come from a woman aged 55-69 years with non-small cell lung cancer.

Concerning this clonotype: An end of the junction does not agree with germline; a read error may underlie this. The chain's CDR3 is CANSAWTGVNTGELFF. Written as DNA, the CDR3 is TGTGCCAACAGCGCCTGGACAGGGGTGAACACTGGGGAGCTGTTTTTC. This chain links TRBV11-3 with TRBJ2-2; 9 bases map to TRBD1. There are 16 residues in the CDR3. Per the germline V gene, CDR1 is SGHNT and CDR2 is YENEEA.

This clonotype showed up many times. The chain recombines TRBV20-1 with TRBJ2-5, with D possibly matching TRBD2 (7 bases). Trimming took 6 bases from V and 5 from J, leaving 16 bases between them. The CDR3 is made up of 13 amino acids. CDR1 DFQATT and CDR2 SNEGSKA come from the germline V gene (reference sequence). The CDR3 protein is CSAPQGGSETQYF. The CDR3 region has the DNA TGCAGTGCCCCACAGGGAGGGAGTGAGACCCAGTACTTC.

As for this clonotype: One end of the junction does not line up with germline, which may come from a read error. This chain connects TRBV12-3 or TRBV12-4 to TRBJ2-3; 7 bases match TRBD1. The CDR3 has 15 amino acids. This chain's CDR3 is CASSVRQGSTDTQYF. As DNA, the CDR3 is TGTGCAAGCAGTGTGAGACAGGGCAGCACAGATACGCAGTATTTT.

The genes are TRBV30 and TRBJ1-6, with D unresolved. The CDR3 has 9 amino acids. Germline V gives CDR1 GTSNPN, CDR2 SVGIG (reference sequence). V lost 1 base and J 16 bases, leaving 5 bases between the germline ends. The CDR3 protein is CAWSDALHF. CDR3 DNA: TGTGCCTGGAGTGACGCTCTCCACTTT.

For this clonotype: A much larger clone differs by one base, so this may be a read error. This rearrangement joins TRBV6-2 or TRBV6-3 to TRBJ1-4; possibly TRBD1 for D (6 bases). Germline V gene lookup returns CDR1 MNHEY and CDR2 SVGEGT. Trimming took off 11 bases at V and 4 bases at J, with 20 bases between the two ends. CDR3 length: 15 residues. The DNA of the CDR3 is TGTGCCTGCGGAGATCCCGGACAGCGTAATGAAAAACTGTTTTTT. It yields the protein CACGDPGQRNEKLFF.

A note on this clonotype: Because it lacks the conserved phenylalanine or tryptophan at the end, this CDR3 is likely a read error. Because the CDR3's place on the DNA is in doubt, the DNA is left out and the CDR3 is given as listed by TCRdb. This sequence joins TRBV11-2 and TRBJ1-6; the D call TRBD1 from the table was never checked on the DNA. Both ends counted, the CDR3 spans 15 residues. Germline V gene data show CDR1 as SGHAT and CDR2 as FQNNGV. Here the CDR3 reads CASSLDIAGGTPFNL.

This clonotype was seen a few times. CDR3 in DNA: TGTGCCAGCAGAAGGGATAGGACCTACGAGCAGTACTTC. It specifies CASRRDRTYEQYF. The V and J genes are TRBV28 and TRBJ2-7; no definite D call. Germline values: CDR1 MDHEN, CDR2 SYDVKM. Trimming shortened V by 6 bases and J by 2 bases, and 11 bases separated the two germline ends. The CDR3 extends over 13 amino acids.

Concerning this clonotype: A much larger clone sits a single nucleotide away, making a read error possible. The chain employs TRBV4-2 and TRBJ2-1; D gene uncertain. This CDR3 has 12 residues. Germline V lookup: CDR1 LGHNA, CDR2 YNFKEQ. V lost 3 bases and J 6 bases, leaving 6 bases between the germline ends. Here the CDR3 reads CASSHETNEQFF. The CDR3 DNA reads as TGTGCCAGCAGCCATGAAACCAATGAGCAGTTCTTC.

Here the CDR3 DNA reads TGTGCCAGCAGTTGGAGGTTCACTGAAGCTTTCTTT. It yields the protein CASSWRFTEAFF. The genes are TRBV28 and TRBJ1-1; D is unclear. The V end lost 4 bases, the J end lost 4 bases, and 7 bases lay between the germline ends. This CDR3 is 12 amino acids long. CDR1 is MDHEN, CDR2 SYDVKM, per germline.

This clonotype came up many times. The chain is built from TRBV6-1 and TRBJ2-3; D possibly corresponds to TRBD2 (6 bases). The CDR3 sequence is 14 residues long. V lost 5 bases, J lost 2 bases, and 11 bases lay in between. CDR1 and CDR2 (germline): MNHNS, SASEGT. The CDR3 coding sequence is TGTGCCAGCAGTAATAGCGGAAACACAGATACGCAGTATTTT. It translates to CASSNSGNTDTQYF.

The chain is built from TRBV4-3 and TRBJ2-6; D remains ambiguous. The CDR3 extends over 15 amino acids. V gave up 0 bases and J gave up 4 bases, with 7 bases separating them. CDR1 and CDR2 (germline): LGHNA, YSLEER. In DNA, the CDR3 is TGCGCCAGCAGCCAAGATGTAGTGGGGGCCAACGTCCTGACTTTC. Translating gives CASSQDVVGANVLTF.

This clonotype appeared many times. The chain carries TRBV10-3 and TRBJ1-2, with unresolved D. V lost 6 bases, J lost 0 bases, and 14 bases lay in between. Looked up from germline, CDR1 is ENHRY and CDR2 is SYGVKD. This CDR3 has 15 residues. For the CDR3, the DNA is TGTGCCATCAGCCCCAGGCCCGTTGCTAACTATGGCTACACCTTC. As protein: CAISPRPVANYGYTF.

This clonotype was detected ten times or more. The chain has TRBV6-5 and TRBJ2-6, with D possibly TRBD1 on 7 matching bases. CDR1 and CDR2 from the germline V gene are MNHEY and SVGAGI. Trimming removed 3 bases from V and 0 bases from J, with 18 bases in between. The CDR3 has 19 residues. The CDR3 is CASSYGAGQYYSGANVLTF. Written as DNA, the CDR3 is TGTGCCAGCAGTTATGGTGCGGGACAGTATTACTCTGGGGCCAACGTCCTGACTTTC.

Notes on this clonotype: The junction departs from the called germline gene at one end, perhaps through a read error. The CDR3 loop is CACSPLLAGESTRELFF. The CDR3 coding sequence is TGTGCCTGCAGCCCGCTACTAGCGGGAGAATCCACCAGGGAGCTGTTTTTT. The chain employs TRBV11-1 and TRBJ2-2, with 11 nucleotides matching TRBD2. Germline lookup yields CDR1 SGHAT and CDR2 FQDESV (reference sequence). The CDR3 runs to 17 residues.

This clonotype was seen ten or more times. The genes are TRBV10-2 and TRBJ2-3; the match to TRBD2 covers 7 bases. V lost 7 bases, J lost 6 bases, and 10 bases stayed unmatched. This CDR3 region has 14 residues. CDR1 is WSHSY and CDR2 is SAAADI in the germline V gene. CDR3 loop: CASTLTNGGDTQYF. CDR3 DNA sequence: TGCGCCAGCACCCTGACTAACGGGGGGGATACGCAGTATTTT.

V usage is TRBV4-2 and J usage is TRBJ1-2, with 10 bases lining up with TRBD1. CDR3 length: 15 residues. With V trimmed by 2 bases and J by 8 bases, 8 bases remained unmatched. Germline assignment: CDR1 LGHNA and CDR2 YNFKEQ. This CDR3 reads CASSQMGGQGIGYTF. CDR3 DNA: TGTGCCAGCAGCCAAATGGGGGGACAGGGGATAGGCTACACCTTC.

This clonotype was detected once. A read error may be the cause here, since a much bigger clone is one base away. The chain recombines TRBV7-9 with TRBJ1-4, with 7 positions matching TRBD1. CDR1 is SEHNR and CDR2 is FQNEAQ in the germline V gene (reference sequence). The CDR3 spans 14 residues. With V trimmed by 5 bases and J by 7 bases, 7 bases remained unmatched. This chain's CDR3 is CASSPHTGVEKLFF. CDR3 nucleotides: TGTGCCAGCAGCCCCCATACAGGGGTTGAAAAACTGTTTTTT.

With respect to this clonotype: One end of the junction does not line up with germline, which may come from a read error. The CDR3 DNA reads TGCAGTGTTAGAGATTTCGGGGGATCCCAAGAGACCCAGTACTTC. As protein: CSVRDFGGSQETQYF. The rearrangement joins TRBV20-1 to TRBJ2-5; a weak D match, TRBD2 (6 bases). This CDR3 region has 15 residues. Germline V gives CDR1 DFQATT, CDR2 SNEGSKA (reference sequence).

As for this clonotype: Without the conserved terminal phenylalanine or tryptophan, this CDR3 likely stems from a read error. No DNA is shown, since the ends of the CDR3 on it are uncertain; the CDR3 is the one TCRdb lists. The chain carries TRBV20-1 and TRBJ1-4; the table's D call, TRBD1, was not checked against the DNA. The CDR3 is made up of 19 amino acids, end residues included. Germline lookup yields CDR1 DFQATT and CDR2 SNEGSKA (reference sequence). CDR3 protein: CSARFGEPRGGATNEKLLL.